This T cell receptor (beta chain) was recorded in a study of T cell repertoires in cytomegalovirus infection. Looking at the study overall: Public TCR beta signatures were indicative of both CMV infection and a matching HLA type.

Of note for this clonotype: Its antigen is undetermined.

Broader study findings: Carriers of CMV plus the relevant HLA were identified by cumulative public TCR beta family frequency. The ex vivo response was dominated by HLA-C-restricted CMV-specific TCR beta clonotypes.

V lost 3 bases and J lost 2; bases outside the gene matches: 11. The CDR3 covers 17 residues. TCRdb recomputed calls from the reads with MiXCR, one row per CDR3 protein. The table lists roughly 150,000 distinct CDR3 sequences, about 20% of them singletons. J is TRBJ2-3 and V is TRBV12-3 or TRBV12-4; 7 positions match TRBD1. The specimen comprised CD8+ T cells from cultured PBMCs, sampled from culture after CMV antigen stimulation. The receptor was derived from a human donor in good health (CMV status not recorded). Some clones in this sample may be carry-over from other donors' samples. The CDR3, as DNA: TGTGCCAGCAGTTTCTCAACACCGGGACAGCTCACAGATACGCAGTATTTT. The encoded protein is CASSFSTPGQLTDTQYF.